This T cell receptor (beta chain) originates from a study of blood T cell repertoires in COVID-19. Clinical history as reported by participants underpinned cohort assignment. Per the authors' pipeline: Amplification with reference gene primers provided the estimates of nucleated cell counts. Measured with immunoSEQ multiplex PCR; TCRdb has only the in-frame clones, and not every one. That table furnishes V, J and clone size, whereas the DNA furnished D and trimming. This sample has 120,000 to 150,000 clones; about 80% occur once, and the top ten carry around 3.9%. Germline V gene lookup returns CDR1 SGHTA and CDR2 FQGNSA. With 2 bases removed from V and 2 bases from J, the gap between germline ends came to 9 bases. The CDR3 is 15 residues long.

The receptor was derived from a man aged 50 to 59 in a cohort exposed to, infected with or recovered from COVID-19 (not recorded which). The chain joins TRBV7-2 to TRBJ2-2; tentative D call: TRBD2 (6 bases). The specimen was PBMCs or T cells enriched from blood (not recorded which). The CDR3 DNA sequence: TGTGCCAGCAGCTTATTGCGGGGAAACACCGGGGAGCTGTTTTTT. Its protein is CASSLLRGNTGELFF. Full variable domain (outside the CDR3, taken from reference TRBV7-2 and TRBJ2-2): GAGVSQSPSNKVTEKGKDVELRCDPISGHTALYWYRQSLGQGLEFLIYFQGNSAPDKSGLPSDRFSAERTGGSVSTLTIQRTQQEDSAVYLCASSLLRGNTGELFFGEGSRLTVL.